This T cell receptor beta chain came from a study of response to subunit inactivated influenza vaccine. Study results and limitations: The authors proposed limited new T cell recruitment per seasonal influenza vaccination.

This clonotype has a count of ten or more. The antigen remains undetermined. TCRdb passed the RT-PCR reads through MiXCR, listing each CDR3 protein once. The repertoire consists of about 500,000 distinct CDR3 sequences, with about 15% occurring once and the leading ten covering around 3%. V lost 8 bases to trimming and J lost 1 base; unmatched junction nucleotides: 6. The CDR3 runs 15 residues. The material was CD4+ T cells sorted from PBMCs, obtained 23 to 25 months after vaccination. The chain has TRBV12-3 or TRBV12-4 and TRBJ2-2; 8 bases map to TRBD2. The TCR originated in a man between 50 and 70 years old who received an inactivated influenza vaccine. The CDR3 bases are TGTGCCAGCTTTCCGGGGGGGCTGAACACCGGGGAGCTGTTTTTT. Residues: CASFPGGLNTGELFF.